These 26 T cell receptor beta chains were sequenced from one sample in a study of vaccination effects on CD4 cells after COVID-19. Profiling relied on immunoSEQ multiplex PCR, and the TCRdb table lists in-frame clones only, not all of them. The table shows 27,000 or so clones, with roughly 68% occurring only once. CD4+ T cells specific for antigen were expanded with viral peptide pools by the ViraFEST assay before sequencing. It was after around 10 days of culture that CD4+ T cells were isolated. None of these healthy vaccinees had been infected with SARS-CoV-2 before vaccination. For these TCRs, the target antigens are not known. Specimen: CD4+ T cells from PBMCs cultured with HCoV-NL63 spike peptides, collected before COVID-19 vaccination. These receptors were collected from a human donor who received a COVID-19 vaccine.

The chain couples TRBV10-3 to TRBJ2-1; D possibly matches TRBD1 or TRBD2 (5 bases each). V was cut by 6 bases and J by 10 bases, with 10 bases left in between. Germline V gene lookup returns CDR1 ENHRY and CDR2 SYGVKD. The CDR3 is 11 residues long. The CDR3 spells CAIRQGEEQFF. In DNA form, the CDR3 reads TGTGCCATCAGGCAGGGAGAGGAGCAGTTCTTC.

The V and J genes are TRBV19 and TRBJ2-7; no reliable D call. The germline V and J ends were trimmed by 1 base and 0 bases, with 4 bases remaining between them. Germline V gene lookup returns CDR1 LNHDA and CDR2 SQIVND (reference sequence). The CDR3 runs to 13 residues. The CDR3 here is CASSIGLSYEQYF. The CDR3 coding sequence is TGTGCCAGTAGTATAGGACTCTCCTACGAGCAGTACTTC.

The CDR3 loop is CASSLNSGGITEAFF. The DNA of the CDR3 is TGTGCCAGCAGCTTGAATTCAGGGGGGATCACTGAAGCTTTCTTT. The gene calls are TRBV5-4 and TRBJ1-1; TRBD1 agrees at 7 bases. CDR3 length: 15 amino acids. V trimming: 1 base; J trimming: 4 bases; junction bases outside the gene matches: 7. Germline V gene lookup returns CDR1 SGHNT and CDR2 YYREEE (reference sequence).

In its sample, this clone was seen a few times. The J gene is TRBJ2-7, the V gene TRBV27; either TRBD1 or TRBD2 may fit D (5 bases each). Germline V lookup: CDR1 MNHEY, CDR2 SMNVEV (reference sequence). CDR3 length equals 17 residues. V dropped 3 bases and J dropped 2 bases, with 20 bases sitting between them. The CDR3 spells CASSFWSGQGVAYEQYF. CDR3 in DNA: TGTGCCAGCAGTTTTTGGTCCGGGCAGGGAGTAGCCTACGAGCAGTACTTC.

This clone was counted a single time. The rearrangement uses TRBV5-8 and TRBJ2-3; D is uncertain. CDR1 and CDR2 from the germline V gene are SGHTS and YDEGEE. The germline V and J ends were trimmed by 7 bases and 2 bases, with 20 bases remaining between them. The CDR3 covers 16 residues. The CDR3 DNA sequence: TGTGCCAGCTCCCTACGTCGCGGCGGAGACACAGATACGCAGTATTTT. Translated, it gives CASSLRRGGDTDTQYF.

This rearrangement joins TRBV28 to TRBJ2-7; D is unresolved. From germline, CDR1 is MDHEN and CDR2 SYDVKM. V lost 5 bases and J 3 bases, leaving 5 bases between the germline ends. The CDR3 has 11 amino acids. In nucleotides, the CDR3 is TGTGCCAGCAGTCTCCTCTACGAGCAGTACTTC. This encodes CASSLLYEQYF.

The DNA of the CDR3 is TGCGCCAGCAGCCTGGGAAGCACAGATACGCAGTATTTT. It yields the protein CASSLGSTDTQYF. J is TRBJ2-3 and V is TRBV5-1, with unresolved D. The CDR3 consists of 13 residues. V was pared by 4 bases and J by 0 bases, with 6 bases between. Germline V lookup: CDR1 SGHRS, CDR2 YFSETQ.

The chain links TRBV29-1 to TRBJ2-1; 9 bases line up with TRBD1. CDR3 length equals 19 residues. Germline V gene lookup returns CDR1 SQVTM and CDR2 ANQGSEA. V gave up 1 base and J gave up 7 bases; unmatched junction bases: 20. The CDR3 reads CSVEAFWDRGQGGGNEQFF. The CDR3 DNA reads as TGCAGCGTTGAAGCTTTCTGGGATCGGGGACAGGGAGGAGGTAATGAGCAGTTCTTC.

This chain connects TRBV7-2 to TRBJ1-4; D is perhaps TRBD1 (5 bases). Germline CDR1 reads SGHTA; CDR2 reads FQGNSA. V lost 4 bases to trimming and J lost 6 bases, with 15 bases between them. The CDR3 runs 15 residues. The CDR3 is CASSSGRGGDEKLFF. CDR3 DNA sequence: TGTGCCAGCAGCTCGGGTCGGGGCGGCGATGAAAAACTGTTTTTT.

The CDR3 loop is CASSREPYEQYF. The CDR3 DNA reads as TGTGCCAGCAGCCGGGAGCCCTACGAGCAGTACTTC. The chain combines TRBV12-3 or TRBV12-4 with TRBJ2-7, with D possibly matching TRBD2 (6 bases). This CDR3 comprises 12 residues. The V end lost 6 bases, the J end lost 2 bases, and 8 bases lay between the germline ends.

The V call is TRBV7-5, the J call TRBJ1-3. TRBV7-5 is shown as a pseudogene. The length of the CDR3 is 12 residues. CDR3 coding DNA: TGTGCCAGAAGCACCTGGGGAAACACCATATATTTT. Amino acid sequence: CARSTWGNTIYF.

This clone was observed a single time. DNA of the CDR3: TGTGCTAGTGGTCCCGGGACAGGCTATGGCTACACCTTC. Translated: CASGPGTGYGYTF. The chain joins TRBV12-5 to TRBJ1-2; 8 nucleotides agree with TRBD1. The ends lost 5 bases at V and 4 bases at J; junction bases unmatched: 3. Germline V gene sequence: CDR1 LGHNT, CDR2 FRNRAP. The CDR3 totals 13 residues.

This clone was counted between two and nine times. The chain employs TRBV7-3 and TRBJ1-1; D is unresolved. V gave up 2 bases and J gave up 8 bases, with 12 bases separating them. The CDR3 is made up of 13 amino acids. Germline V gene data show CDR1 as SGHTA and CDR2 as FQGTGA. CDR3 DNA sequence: TGTGCCAGCAGCTTAGGGCCTTCGGGGGAAGCTTTCTTT. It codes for CASSLGPSGEAFF.

DNA for the CDR3: TGTGCCAGCAGTTCCACCGGGGAATCGACGGGCTATGGCTACACCTTC. This codes for CASSSTGESTGYGYTF. The genes are TRBV6-5 and TRBJ1-2, with D hard to call. The CDR3 sequence is 16 residues long. V lost 4 bases and J lost 4, with 19 bases in between. Germline loops: CDR1 MNHEY, CDR2 SVGAGI.

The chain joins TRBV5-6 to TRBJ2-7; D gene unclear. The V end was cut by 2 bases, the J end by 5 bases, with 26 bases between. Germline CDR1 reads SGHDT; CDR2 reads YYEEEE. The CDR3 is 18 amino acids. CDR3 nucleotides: TGTGCCAGCAGCTTTCCAACAAATCATAAACTCGAAGTCGACGAGCAGTACTTC. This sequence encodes CASSFPTNHKLEVDEQYF.

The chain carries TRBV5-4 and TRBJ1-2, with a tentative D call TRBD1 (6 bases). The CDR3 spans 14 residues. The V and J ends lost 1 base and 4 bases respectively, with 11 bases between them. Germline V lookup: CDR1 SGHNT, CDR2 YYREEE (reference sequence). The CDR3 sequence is CASSLQGMGYGYTF. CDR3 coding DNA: TGTGCCAGCAGCTTGCAGGGGATGGGCTATGGCTACACCTTC.

CDR3 bases: TGCAGCGTGGGACTCACCGGGGAGCTGTTTTTT. Translated, it gives CSVGLTGELFF. The rearrangement links TRBV20-1 to TRBJ2-2, with a possible D match to TRBD2 (6 bases). CDR1 DFQATT and CDR2 SNEGSKA come from the germline V gene (reference sequence). This CDR3 has 11 amino acids.

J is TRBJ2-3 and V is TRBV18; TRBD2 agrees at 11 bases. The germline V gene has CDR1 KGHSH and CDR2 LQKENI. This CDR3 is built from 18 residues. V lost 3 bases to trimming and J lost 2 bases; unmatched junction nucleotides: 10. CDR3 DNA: TGTGCCAGCTCACCTCGCATAGGGACTAGCGGTCTCACAGATACGCAGTATTTT. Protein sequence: CASSPRIGTSGLTDTQYF.

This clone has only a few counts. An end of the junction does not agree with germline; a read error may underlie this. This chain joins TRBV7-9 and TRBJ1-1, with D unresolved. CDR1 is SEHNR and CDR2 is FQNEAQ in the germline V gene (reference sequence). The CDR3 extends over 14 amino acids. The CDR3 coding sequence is TGTGCCAGCAGCCTAGAGGGAGGGAACGCTGAAGCTTTCTTT. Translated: CASSLEGGNAEAFF.

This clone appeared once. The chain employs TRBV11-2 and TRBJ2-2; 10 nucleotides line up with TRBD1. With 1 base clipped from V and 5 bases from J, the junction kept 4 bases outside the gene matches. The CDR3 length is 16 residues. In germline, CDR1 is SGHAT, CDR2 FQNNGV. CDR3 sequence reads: CASSLVRQGATGELFF. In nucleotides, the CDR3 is TGTGCCAGCAGCTTAGTTCGACAGGGGGCGACCGGGGAGCTGTTTTTT.

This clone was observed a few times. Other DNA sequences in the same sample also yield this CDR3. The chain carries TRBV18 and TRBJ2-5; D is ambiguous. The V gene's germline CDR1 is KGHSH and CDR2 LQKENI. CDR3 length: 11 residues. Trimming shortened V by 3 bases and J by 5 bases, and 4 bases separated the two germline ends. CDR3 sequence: CASSPGETQYF. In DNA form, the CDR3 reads TGTGCCAGCTCACCCGGGGAGACCCAGTACTTC.

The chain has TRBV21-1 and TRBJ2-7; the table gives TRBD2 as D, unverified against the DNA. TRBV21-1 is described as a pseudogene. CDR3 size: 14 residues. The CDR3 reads CASSGGATPYEQYF. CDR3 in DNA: TGTGCCAGCAGCGGCGGGGCAACCCCCTACGAGCAGTACTTC.

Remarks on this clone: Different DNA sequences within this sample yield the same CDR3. The CDR3 sequence is CAWSVRGNSPLHF. The CDR3, as DNA: TGTGCCTGGAGTGTACGCGGGAATTCACCCCTCCACTTT. This sequence joins TRBV30 and TRBJ1-6; unclear D gene. The CDR3 spans 13 residues. With 0 bases removed from V and 7 bases from J, the gap between germline ends came to 7 bases. The V gene's germline CDR1 is GTSNPN and CDR2 SVGIG (reference sequence). Drawing the rest from reference TRBV30 and TRBJ1-6, the complete variable domain is SQTIHQWPATLVQPVGSPLSLECTVEGTSNPNLYWYRQAAGRGLQLLFYSVGIGQISSEVPQNLSASRPQDRQFILSSKKLLLSDSGFYLCAWSVRGNSPLHFGNGTRLTVT.

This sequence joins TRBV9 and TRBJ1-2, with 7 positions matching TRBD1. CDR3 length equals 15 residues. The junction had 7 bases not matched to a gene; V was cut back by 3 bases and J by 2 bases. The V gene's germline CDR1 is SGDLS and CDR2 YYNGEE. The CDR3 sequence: CASSATGVTNYGYTF. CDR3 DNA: TGTGCCAGCAGCGCAACAGGGGTTACCAACTATGGCTACACCTTC. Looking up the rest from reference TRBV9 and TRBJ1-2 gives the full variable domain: DSGVTQTPKHLITATGQRVTLRCSPRSGDLSVYWYQQSLDQGLQFLIQYYNGEERAKGNILERFSAQQFPDLHSELNLSSLELGDSALYFCASSATGVTNYGYTFGSGTRLTVV.

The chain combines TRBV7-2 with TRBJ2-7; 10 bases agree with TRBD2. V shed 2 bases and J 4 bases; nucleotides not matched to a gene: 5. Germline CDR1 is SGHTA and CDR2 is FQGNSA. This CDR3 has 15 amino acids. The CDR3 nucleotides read TGTGCCAGCAGCTTATATTCTAGCGGGAGTTACGAGCAGTACTTC. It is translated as CASSLYSSGSYEQYF.

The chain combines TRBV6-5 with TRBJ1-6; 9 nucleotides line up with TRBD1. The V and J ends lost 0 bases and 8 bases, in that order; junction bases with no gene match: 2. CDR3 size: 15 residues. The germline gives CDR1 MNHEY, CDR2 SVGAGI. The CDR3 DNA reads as TGTGCCAGCAGTTACTCCGGGACAGGGTATTCACCCCTCCACTTT. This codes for CASSYSGTGYSPLHF.